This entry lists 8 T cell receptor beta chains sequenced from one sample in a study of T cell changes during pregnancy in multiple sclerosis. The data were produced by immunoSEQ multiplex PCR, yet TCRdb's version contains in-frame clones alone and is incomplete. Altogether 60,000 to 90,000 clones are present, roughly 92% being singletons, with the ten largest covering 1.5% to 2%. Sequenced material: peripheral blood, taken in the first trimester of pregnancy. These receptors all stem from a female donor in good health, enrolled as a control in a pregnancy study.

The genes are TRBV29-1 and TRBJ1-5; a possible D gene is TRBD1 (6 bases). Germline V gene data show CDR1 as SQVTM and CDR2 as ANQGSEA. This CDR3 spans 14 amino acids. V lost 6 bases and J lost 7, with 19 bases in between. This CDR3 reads CSVSRDTGGQPQHF. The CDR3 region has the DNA TGCAGCGTGAGTCGGGACACCGGAGGACAGCCCCAGCATTTT. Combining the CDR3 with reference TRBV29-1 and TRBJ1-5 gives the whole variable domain SAVISQKPSRDICQRGTSLTIQCQVDSQVTMMFWYRQQPGQSLTLIATANQGSEATYESGFVIDKFPISRPNLTFSTLTVSNMSPEDSSIYLCSVSRDTGGQPQHFGDGTRLSIL.

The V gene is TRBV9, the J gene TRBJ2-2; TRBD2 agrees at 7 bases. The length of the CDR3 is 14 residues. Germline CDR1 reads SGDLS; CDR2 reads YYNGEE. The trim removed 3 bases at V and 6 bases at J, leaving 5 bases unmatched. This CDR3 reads CASSAPAGAGELFF. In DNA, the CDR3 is TGTGCCAGCAGCGCCCCTGCGGGGGCCGGGGAGCTGTTTTTT.

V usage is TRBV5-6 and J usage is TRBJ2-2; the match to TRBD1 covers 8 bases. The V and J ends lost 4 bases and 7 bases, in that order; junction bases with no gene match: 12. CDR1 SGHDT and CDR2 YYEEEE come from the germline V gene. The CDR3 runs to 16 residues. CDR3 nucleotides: TGTGCCAGCAGCCAAAGAGACAGGGGACCATACGGGGAGCTGTTTTTT. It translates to CASSQRDRGPYGELFF.

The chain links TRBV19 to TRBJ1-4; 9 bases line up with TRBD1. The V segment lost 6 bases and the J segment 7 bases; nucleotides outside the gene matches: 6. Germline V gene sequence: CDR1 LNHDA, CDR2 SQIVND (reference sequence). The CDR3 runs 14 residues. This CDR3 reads CASRTGTGTEKLFF. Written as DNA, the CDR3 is TGTGCCAGTAGAACCGGGACAGGGACTGAAAAACTGTTTTTT.

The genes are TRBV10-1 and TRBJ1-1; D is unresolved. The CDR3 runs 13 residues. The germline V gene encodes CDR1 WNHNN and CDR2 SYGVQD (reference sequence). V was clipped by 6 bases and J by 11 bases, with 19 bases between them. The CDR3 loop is CASRESRGADAFF. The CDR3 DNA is TGCGCCAGCAGGGAAAGCCGTGGCGCGGATGCTTTCTTT.

For the CDR3, the DNA is TGTGCCAGCACTCCTAGTGGGGAGGCAACTAATGAAAAACTGTTTTTT. Encoded protein: CASTPSGEATNEKLFF. V and J are TRBV28 and TRBJ1-4; D call uncertain. The ends were cut back, 7 bases at V and 0 bases at J, with 15 bases in the middle. This CDR3 is 16 amino acids long. Germline assignment: CDR1 MDHEN and CDR2 SYDVKM.

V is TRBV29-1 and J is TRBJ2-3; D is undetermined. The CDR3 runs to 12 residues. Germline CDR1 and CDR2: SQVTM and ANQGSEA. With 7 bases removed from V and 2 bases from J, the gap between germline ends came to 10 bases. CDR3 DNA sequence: TGCAGCGCTCTAGTATCCACAGATACGCAGTATTTT. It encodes CSALVSTDTQYF.

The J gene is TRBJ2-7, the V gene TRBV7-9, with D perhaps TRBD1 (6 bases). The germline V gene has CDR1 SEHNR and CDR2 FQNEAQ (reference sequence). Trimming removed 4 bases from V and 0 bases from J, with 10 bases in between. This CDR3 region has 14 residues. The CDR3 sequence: CASSWGHASYEQYF. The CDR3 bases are TGTGCCAGCAGCTGGGGACACGCCTCCTACGAGCAGTACTTC.